Below are 31 T cell receptor beta chains sequenced from a single sample in a study of radiotherapy plus CTLA-4 blockade in lung cancer. Produced via immunoSEQ multiplex PCR; TCRdb's table is partial and in-frame only. Of 70,000 to 90,000 clones detected, around nine tenths appear once; the ten largest clones hold 0.85% to 0.95%. Sequences were derived from peripheral blood, sampled from a patient treated with radiotherapy plus ipilimumab. The receptors stem from a human donor with non-small cell lung cancer who had stable disease on radiotherapy plus ipilimumab.

V usage is TRBV27 and J usage is TRBJ2-5; no clear D gene. The CDR3 is 15 residues long. Germline loops: CDR1 MNHEY, CDR2 SMNVEV (reference sequence). V dropped 5 bases and J dropped 3 bases, with 16 bases sitting between them. CDR3 residues: CASSPVGLVEETQYF. Here the CDR3 DNA reads TGTGCCAGCAGTCCAGTGGGCCTAGTTGAAGAGACCCAGTACTTC.

V usage is TRBV28 and J usage is TRBJ2-3; a possible D gene is TRBD2 (5 bases). V lost 7 bases to trimming and J lost 8 bases, with 13 bases between them. CDR1 is MDHEN and CDR2 is SYDVKM in the germline V gene. This CDR3 has 12 amino acids. For the CDR3, the DNA is TGTGCCAGCACCAACCTTGGGAGTACGCAGTATTTT. It codes for CASTNLGSTQYF.

The CDR3 spells CASSVGLAGGLDTQYF. The CDR3 coding sequence is TGTGCCAGCAGCGTCGGACTAGCGGGAGGGCTTGATACGCAGTATTTT. The chain joins TRBV7-3 to TRBJ2-3; 15 positions match TRBD2. This CDR3 region has 16 residues. The junction had 6 bases not matched to a gene; V was cut back by 5 bases and J by 6 bases. The germline CDR1 and CDR2 sequences are SGHTA and FQGTGA.

In DNA form, the CDR3 reads TGTGCCAGCAGTCGAAGCGGGGGGCGGTACAATGAGCAGTTCTTC. Its protein is CASSRSGGRYNEQFF. The chain couples TRBV6-1 to TRBJ2-1, with 9 bases matching TRBD2. The CDR3 is made up of 15 amino acids. V was clipped by 5 bases and J by 4 bases; unmatched bases: 6. Per the germline V gene, CDR1 is MNHNS and CDR2 is SASEGT.

The chain links TRBV2 to TRBJ2-7; the D gene is possibly TRBD1 (6 bases). CDR3 length equals 13 residues. V was trimmed by 10 bases and J by 4 bases, leaving 17 bases between them. Germline-derived CDR1 and CDR2 are SNHLY and FYNNEI. CDR3 DNA: TGTGCCACCCAAACTGTAGGGGGATACGAGCAGTACTTC. Translation gives CATQTVGGYEQYF.

V usage is TRBV19 and J usage is TRBJ2-1; 9 bases fit TRBD2. The germline CDR1 and CDR2 sequences are LNHDA and SQIVND (reference sequence). The CDR3 has 12 residues. V shed 7 bases and J 15 bases; nucleotides not matched to a gene: 10. DNA of the CDR3: TGTGCCAGTAACGTAGCGGGAGAGACGGCGTTCTTC. Translating gives CASNVAGETAFF.

The genes are TRBV6-4 and TRBJ2-6, with D unresolved. Germline V gene data show CDR1 as MRHNA and CDR2 as SNTAGT. The CDR3 spans 14 residues. V was clipped by 5 bases and J by 3 bases, with 8 bases between them. The CDR3 protein is CASSKVIGANVLTF. For the CDR3, the DNA is TGTGCCAGCAGTAAGGTCATTGGGGCCAACGTCCTGACTTTC.

The genes are TRBV30 and TRBJ1-2; possibly TRBD1 for D (5 bases). Germline V lookup: CDR1 GTSNPN, CDR2 SVGIG (reference sequence). Trimming took off 3 bases at V and 9 bases at J, with 11 bases between the two ends. There are 11 residues in the CDR3. The CDR3 DNA sequence: TGTGCCTGGAGCCCAGGGAAGCGCTACACCTTC. This sequence encodes CAWSPGKRYTF.

The genes are TRBV19 and TRBJ2-2; 7 bases are shared with TRBD1. Germline V gene data show CDR1 as LNHDA and CDR2 as SQIVND (reference sequence). The J segment lost 5 bases and the V segment lost 3 bases, leaving 3 bases of the junction unmatched. The CDR3 spans 14 residues. As DNA, the CDR3 is TGTGCCAGTAGTATCCCAGGGGGTACCGGGGAGCTGTTTTTT. Its protein product is CASSIPGGTGELFF. Together with reference TRBV19 and TRBJ2-2, the CDR3 gives the full variable domain: DGGITQSPKYLFRKEGQNVTLSCEQNLNHDAMYWYRQDPGQGLRLIYYSQIVNDFQKGDIAEGYSVSREKKESFPLTVTSAQKNPTAFYLCASSIPGGTGELFFGEGSRLTVL.

On this clone itself: The same CDR3 also results from other DNA sequences found in this sample. V usage is TRBV27 and J usage is TRBJ2-3; TRBD2 agrees at 13 bases. V trimming: 4 bases; J trimming: 5 bases; junction bases outside the gene matches: 12. The germline V gene has CDR1 MNHEY and CDR2 SMNVEV (reference sequence). The CDR3 runs to 18 residues. CDR3 DNA sequence: TGTGCCAGCAGTTCCCCCCTCAGGACTAGCGGGGGCAAAGATACGCAGTATTTT. Translated, it gives CASSSPLRTSGGKDTQYF.

The V call is TRBV27, the J call TRBJ2-2; D may be TRBD1 (5 bases). The CDR3 has 17 residues. V shed 1 base and J shed 0 bases, with 12 bases lying between them. Germline CDR1 MNHEY, CDR2 SMNVEV (reference sequence). The CDR3 spells CASSLWAGISNTGELFF. CDR3 bases: TGTGCCAGCAGTTTATGGGCAGGGATATCGAACACCGGGGAGCTGTTTTTT.

The chain employs TRBV14 and TRBJ2-3; D may be TRBD1 (5 bases). Germline V gene lookup returns CDR1 SGHDN and CDR2 FVKESK. Deletions cut 0 bases from V and 14 bases from J, with 21 bases between. The CDR3 is made up of 15 amino acids. As DNA, the CDR3 is TGTGCCAGCAGCCAAGATCGGACATATTTCTCCTCTCTGTATTTT. Translated: CASSQDRTYFSSLYF.

This chain links TRBV7-9 with TRBJ2-1; D is unclear. Germline values: CDR1 SEHNR, CDR2 FQNEAQ (reference sequence). The V end lost 5 bases, the J end lost 4 bases, and 12 bases lay between the germline ends. CDR3 size: 14 residues. The CDR3 DNA sequence: TGTGCCAGCAGCCCCTCCCTAGATTACAATGAGCAGTTCTTC. It yields the protein CASSPSLDYNEQFF.

In this sample, this clone turned up once. The gene calls are TRBV27 and TRBJ2-1; D remains unclear. The CDR3 has 11 residues. Looked up from germline, CDR1 is MNHEY and CDR2 is SMNVEV (reference sequence). The V gene lost 8 bases and the J gene lost 13 bases, with 15 bases spanning the gap. The CDR3 DNA reads as TGTGCCAGCCCGGTGACATTTACCCAGTTCTTC. As protein: CASPVTFTQFF.

CDR3 loop: CASSLGQSTEAFF. The CDR3 DNA sequence: TGTGCCAGCAGCTTGGGACAGAGCACTGAAGCTTTCTTT. The chain links TRBV7-9 to TRBJ1-1; TRBD1 agrees at 7 bases. Trimming cost V 3 bases and J 4 bases; bases outside gene matches: 2. The length of the CDR3 is 13 residues. Germline CDR1 is SEHNR and CDR2 is FQNEAQ (reference sequence).

The chain combines TRBV19 with TRBJ1-2, with D perhaps TRBD1 (6 bases). CDR1 and CDR2 from the germline V gene are LNHDA and SQIVND (reference sequence). There are 13 residues in the CDR3. Trimming left V 4 bases short and J 2 bases short, with 8 bases between. The CDR3 region is CASSTGQNYGYTF. As DNA, the CDR3 is TGTGCCAGTAGTACCGGACAGAACTATGGCTACACCTTC.

The chain joins TRBV2 to TRBJ2-1; D is possibly TRBD1 (5 bases). V was shortened by 6 bases and J by 9 bases, with 9 bases between the two germline ends. Germline assignment: CDR1 SNHLY and CDR2 FYNNEI. The CDR3 length is 11 residues. The CDR3 here is CASRPRGEQFF. CDR3 in DNA: TGTGCCAGCAGGCCTAGGGGTGAGCAGTTCTTC.

Here the CDR3 DNA reads TGTGCCAGCAGTCCCCTCCGAACGGGACAGGGACGTAACACTGAAGCTTTCTTT. Translated: CASSPLRTGQGRNTEAFF. The rearrangement links TRBV2 to TRBJ1-1; 9 positions match TRBD1. Germline V lookup: CDR1 SNHLY, CDR2 FYNNEI. The CDR3 consists of 18 residues. Trimming cost V 5 bases and J 2 bases; bases outside gene matches: 15.

The chain carries TRBV5-1 and TRBJ1-2; D is ambiguous. The CDR3 runs to 13 residues. V lost 0 bases, J lost 4 bases, and 7 bases lay in between. Germline CDR1 and CDR2: SGHRS and YFSETQ. For the CDR3, the DNA is TGCGCCAGCAGCTTGGACAGCATCTATGGCTACACCTTC. Residues: CASSLDSIYGYTF. Drawing the rest from reference TRBV5-1 and TRBJ1-2, the complete variable domain is KAGVTQTPRYLIKTRGQQVTLSCSPISGHRSVSWYQQTPGQGLQFLFEYFSETQRNKGNFPGRFSGRQFSNSRSEMNVSTLELGDSALYLCASSLDSIYGYTFGSGTRLTVV.

This clone was counted between two and nine times. Other DNA variants within this sample encode the same CDR3. This chain links TRBV7-9 with TRBJ1-4; D is unclear. Trimming shortened V by 4 bases and J by 5 bases, and 5 bases separated the two germline ends. Germline V gives CDR1 SEHNR, CDR2 FQNEAQ (reference sequence). This CDR3 is built from 12 residues. The CDR3 loop is CASSSLNEKLFF. The CDR3 region has the DNA TGTGCCAGCAGCTCTCTAAATGAAAAACTGTTTTTT.

Only one count was recorded for this clone. The rearrangement links TRBV5-4 to TRBJ1-1; D ambiguous. The V end was cut by 6 bases, the J end by 1 base, with 13 bases between. CDR3 size: 14 residues. Germline V CDR1 and CDR2: SGHNT, YYREEE (reference sequence). The CDR3 bases are TGTGCCAGCATCATACAAGGGCCGAACACTGAAGCTTTCTTT. Translated: CASIIQGPNTEAFF.

The rearrangement joins TRBV18 to TRBJ2-3; 7 nucleotides match TRBD1. The CDR3 is made up of 17 amino acids. V shed 0 bases, J shed 2 bases, and the junction held 8 bases outside the gene matches. In germline, CDR1 is KGHSH, CDR2 LQKENI. CDR3 amino acids: CASSPPNRGPATDTQYF. CDR3 nucleotide sequence: TGTGCCAGCTCACCACCCAATAGGGGGCCCGCCACAGATACGCAGTATTTT. The variable domain in full, with the rest retrieved from reference TRBV18 and TRBJ2-3, is NAGVMQNPRHLVRRRGQEARLRCSPMKGHSHVYWYRQLPEEGLKFMVYLQKENIIDESGMPKERFSAEFPKEGPSILRIQQVVRGDSAAYFCASSPPNRGPATDTQYFGPGTRLTVL.

The genes are TRBV19 and TRBJ2-5; 10 positions match TRBD2. The CDR3 has 14 residues. The V and J ends lost 7 bases and 3 bases, in that order; junction bases with no gene match: 5. CDR1 and CDR2 (germline): LNHDA, SQIVND (reference sequence). The CDR3 sequence: CASTPGLAEETQYF. The DNA of the CDR3 is TGTGCCAGTACCCCCGGACTAGCGGAAGAGACCCAGTACTTC.

CDR3 nucleotide sequence: TGCAGTGCCACTCCGACTAGCGAGCAGTTCTTC. Protein: CSATPTSEQFF. The chain links TRBV20-1 to TRBJ2-1; 7 nucleotides agree with TRBD2. Germline CDR1 is DFQATT and CDR2 is SNEGSKA (reference sequence). The J segment lost 10 bases and the V segment lost 6 bases, leaving 6 bases of the junction unmatched. This CDR3 comprises 11 residues.

The chain carries TRBV2 and TRBJ2-4; D is uncertain. V was pared by 7 bases and J by 0 bases, with 16 bases between. The CDR3 spans 16 residues. Germline V lookup: CDR1 SNHLY, CDR2 FYNNEI. The CDR3 DNA reads as TGTGCCAGCACCCAACACAGTCTAGTAGCCAAAAACATTCAGTACTTC. Translation gives CASTQHSLVAKNIQYF.

The chain links TRBV7-9 to TRBJ2-7; TRBD2 matches at 7 bases. The germline gives CDR1 SEHNR, CDR2 FQNEAQ (reference sequence). V trimming: 3 bases; J trimming: 1 base; junction bases outside the gene matches: 18. CDR3 length: 19 residues. For the CDR3, the DNA is TGTGCCAGCAGCTTCGGGGGGAGTGTCTATCTTAAAGGGTCCTACGAGCAGTACTTC. Translating gives CASSFGGSVYLKGSYEQYF. Combining the CDR3 with reference TRBV7-9 and TRBJ2-7 gives the whole variable domain DTGVSQNPRHKITKRGQNVTFRCDPISEHNRLYWYRQTLGQGPEFLTYFQNEAQLEKSRLLSDRFSAERPKGSFSTLEIQRTEQGDSAMYLCASSFGGSVYLKGSYEQYFGPGTRLTVT.

The J gene is TRBJ2-5, the V gene TRBV7-2; maybe TRBD1 (5 bases). Trimming pared 6 bases from V and 7 bases from J, leaving 15 bases between. Germline V gene lookup returns CDR1 SGHTA and CDR2 FQGNSA. This CDR3 comprises 13 residues. CDR3 protein: CASRPTGARTQYF. In DNA, the CDR3 is TGTGCCAGCAGGCCCACAGGAGCGCGGACCCAGTACTTC.

This clone showed up just a few times. This chain connects TRBV11-2 to TRBJ1-2, with TRBD1 identical over 7 bases. The germline CDR1 and CDR2 sequences are SGHAT and FQNNGV. The CDR3 is 14 amino acids. V shed 5 bases, J shed 7 bases, and the junction held 10 bases outside the gene matches. This chain's CDR3 is CASSDESGGSGYTF. CDR3 DNA: TGTGCCAGCAGCGACGAATCAGGGGGGAGTGGCTACACCTTC.

The gene calls are TRBV27 and TRBJ1-1; the D gene is possibly TRBD1 (5 bases). Looked up from germline, CDR1 is MNHEY and CDR2 is SMNVEV (reference sequence). With 3 bases removed from V and 0 bases from J, the gap between germline ends came to 14 bases. The CDR3 has 16 residues. The CDR3 DNA reads as TGTGCCAGCAGTTTGAGGCAGGGACGGATGAACACTGAAGCTTTCTTT. Its protein product is CASSLRQGRMNTEAFF.

V usage is TRBV28 and J usage is TRBJ1-2; no definite D call. V was cut by 8 bases and J by 7 bases, with 11 bases left in between. The CDR3 runs 11 residues. Germline CDR1 and CDR2: MDHEN and SYDVKM. The CDR3 DNA reads as TGTGCCAGCCATAAAAGGTTTGGCTACACCTTC. This sequence encodes CASHKRFGYTF.

The CDR3 DNA follows: TGCGCCAGCAGCACCCAGGGAGGCAGCTATAATTCACCCCTCCACTTT. Protein: CASSTQGGSYNSPLHF. The chain has TRBV5-1 and TRBJ1-6; D possibly corresponds to TRBD1 (5 bases). Deletions cut 4 bases from V and 3 bases from J, with 14 bases between. This CDR3 contains 16 residues. The germline gives CDR1 SGHRS, CDR2 YFSETQ.